These 27 T cell receptor beta chains share one sample of origin, sequenced in a study of patients and donors after allogeneic stem cell transplantation. TCRdb re-called the RT-PCR reads through MiXCR, storing one row per CDR3 protein. The table lists roughly 960,000 distinct CDR3 sequences, over 15% of them singletons. Sequencing input: blood, either unsorted or a sorted T cell fraction (not recorded which). Every receptor here comes from a human donor who was either an allogeneic HSCT recipient or a stem cell or donor lymphocyte infusion donor (not recorded which). It is not recorded whose cells these are; they may come from a transplant donor.

This clonotype appeared many times. The gene calls are TRBV20-1 and TRBJ2-1, with D perhaps matching TRBD1 or TRBD2 (5 bases each). CDR3 length equals 13 residues. V lost 6 bases, J lost 4 bases, and 13 bases lay in between. Germline loops: CDR1 DFQATT, CDR2 SNEGSKA (reference sequence). The CDR3 sequence is CSAPGGGYNEQFF. The CDR3 DNA sequence: TGCAGTGCGCCTGGGGGTGGGTACAATGAGCAGTTCTTC.

The chain employs TRBV29-1 and TRBJ1-1; D remains unclear. The CDR3 loop spans 11 amino acids. CDR1 and CDR2 from the germline V gene are SQVTM and ANQGSEA. V was shortened by 6 bases and J by 5 bases, with 10 bases between the two germline ends. The CDR3 loop reads CSVPLRTEAFF. In DNA, the CDR3 is TGCAGCGTCCCGCTGAGGACTGAAGCTTTCTTT.

This clonotype was picked up many times. This chain connects TRBV20-1 to TRBJ2-1; TRBD2 aligns across 9 bases. The germline CDR1 and CDR2 sequences are DFQATT and SNEGSKA (reference sequence). The CDR3 spans 16 residues. Trimming took 1 base from V and 6 from J; bases not matched to a gene: 10. The CDR3 spells CSARGRAGGPSNEQFF. CDR3 in DNA: TGCAGTGCTAGAGGAAGGGCGGGAGGGCCCAGCAATGAGCAGTTCTTC.

This clonotype was recorded many times. The gene calls are TRBV18 and TRBJ2-5; D possibly corresponds to TRBD2 (6 bases). Germline V gene data show CDR1 as KGHSH and CDR2 as LQKENI. The CDR3 is 13 amino acids. V was cut by 8 bases and J by 2 bases, with 12 bases left in between. The CDR3 region has the DNA TGTGCCAGCAGCCCGGGACTGCAAGAGACCCAGTACTTC. Its translation: CASSPGLQETQYF.

The rearrangement uses TRBV9 and TRBJ2-2; TRBD1 agrees at 9 bases. The V gene's germline CDR1 is SGDLS and CDR2 YYNGEE. This CDR3 contains 18 residues. Trimming cost V 6 bases and J 2 bases; bases outside gene matches: 14. CDR3 protein: CASTTGTGPWLNTGELFF. The CDR3 DNA reads TGTGCCAGCACCACAGGGACAGGGCCTTGGCTCAACACCGGGGAGCTGTTTTTT.

The rearrangement joins TRBV5-1 to TRBJ2-7; D might be TRBD1 (5 bases). CDR3 length: 13 amino acids. Trimming pared 4 bases from V and 6 bases from J, leaving 14 bases between. Germline V gene sequence: CDR1 SGHRS, CDR2 YFSETQ. The CDR3 loop reads CASSVVLQAEQYF. Here the CDR3 DNA reads TGCGCCAGCAGCGTGGTACTACAGGCCGAGCAGTACTTC.

This clonotype turned up a few times. The chain employs TRBV2 and TRBJ2-7; either TRBD1 or TRBD2 may supply D (6 bases each). Germline V gives CDR1 SNHLY, CDR2 FYNNEI. The CDR3 totals 13 residues. Trimming removed 2 bases from V and 5 bases from J, with 10 bases in between. DNA for the CDR3: TGTGCCAGCAGTGAACAGGGGAGGCACGAGCAGTACTTC. Protein: CASSEQGRHEQYF.

The chain couples TRBV10-3 to TRBJ2-5; D unclear. V dropped 4 bases and J dropped 14 bases, with 11 bases sitting between them. CDR3 size: 10 residues. The germline V gene encodes CDR1 ENHRY and CDR2 SYGVKD. The CDR3 here is CAISGVDRYF. CDR3 coding DNA: TGTGCCATCAGTGGCGTGGATAGATACTTC.

The chain uses TRBV7-2 and TRBJ2-4, with D perhaps matching TRBD1 (5 bases). The CDR3 spans 11 residues. Trimming pared 5 bases from V and 11 bases from J, leaving 10 bases between. Germline V lookup: CDR1 SGHTA, CDR2 FQGNSA. CDR3 sequence reads: CASSARVVQYF. DNA for the CDR3: TGTGCCAGCAGCGCCAGGGTCGTTCAGTACTTC.

The rearrangement uses TRBV12-3 or TRBV12-4 and TRBJ1-1; a weak D match, TRBD1 (6 bases). Trimming removed 5 bases at V and 1 base at J, with 17 bases between. The CDR3 covers 16 residues. CDR3 residues: CASSLVTGRENTEAFF. The CDR3 region has the DNA TGTGCCAGCAGTCTAGTAACAGGGAGGGAGAACACTGAAGCTTTCTTT.

The chain recombines TRBV12-5 with TRBJ1-1; no definite D call. Per the germline V gene, CDR1 is LGHNT and CDR2 is FRNRAP. V lost 4 bases and J lost 8, with 17 bases in between. The length of the CDR3 is 14 residues. The CDR3 sequence: CASGSGGLLGEAFF. Written as DNA, the CDR3 is TGTGCTAGTGGTTCGGGAGGGCTCCTGGGGGAAGCTTTCTTT.

V gene TRBV29-1 combines with J gene TRBJ2-1; TRBD2 agrees at 11 bases. Trimming removed 6 bases from V and 1 base from J; junction bases left unmatched: 8. Germline CDR1 SQVTM, CDR2 ANQGSEA. This CDR3 region has 16 residues. The CDR3 DNA sequence: TGCAGCGTGACGACTAGCGGGGAGCCTTCCTACAATGAGCAGTTCTTC. Amino acids: CSVTTSGEPSYNEQFF.

The chain uses TRBV30 and TRBJ1-2, with D possibly TRBD1 on 5 matching bases. The CDR3 has 13 amino acids. Looked up from germline, CDR1 is GTSNPN and CDR2 is SVGIG (reference sequence). V dropped 0 bases and J dropped 4 bases, with 9 bases sitting between them. The CDR3 protein is CAWSVLTVYGYTF. The CDR3 DNA reads TGTGCCTGGAGTGTACTGACAGTCTATGGCTACACCTTC.

The genes are TRBV19 and TRBJ1-1; D not certain. V lost 2 bases to trimming and J lost 1 base, with 5 bases between them. Per the germline V gene, CDR1 is LNHDA and CDR2 is SQIVND (reference sequence). CDR3 size: 13 residues. DNA of the CDR3: TGTGCCAGTAGTATATCGGCGAACACTGAAGCTTTCTTT. This sequence encodes CASSISANTEAFF.

This clonotype was found many times. The chain carries TRBV24-1 and TRBJ1-1, with D possibly matching TRBD1 (5 bases). The CDR3 runs to 13 residues. The V end was cut by 5 bases, the J end by 4 bases, with 10 bases between. Germline CDR1 reads KGHDR; CDR2 reads SFDVKD. The CDR3 nucleotides read TGTGCCACCAGTGGCCCCGACAGCACTGAAGCTTTCTTT. Translating gives CATSGPDSTEAFF.

Turning to this clonotype: A junction end diverges from the germline sequence, so it may reflect a read error. The DNA of the CDR3 is TGCGCCAGCAGCTTGGCCGAGGGGAACAGTGAAGCTTTCTTT. This codes for CASSLAEGNSEAFF. The chain uses TRBV5-1 and TRBJ1-1, with D possibly being TRBD1 (5 bases). The CDR3 sequence is 14 residues long. The germline CDR1 and CDR2 sequences are SGHRS and YFSETQ.

This clonotype was observed many times. The chain carries TRBV6-2 or TRBV6-3 and TRBJ1-5; unclear D gene. This CDR3 is 11 amino acids long. Germline CDR1 and CDR2: MNHEY and SVGEGT. V lost 5 bases to trimming and J lost 12 bases, with 11 bases between them. This chain's CDR3 is CASSNLGNQHF. For the CDR3, the DNA is TGTGCCAGCAGTAACCTGGGGAACCAGCATTTT.

The V and J genes are TRBV6-5 and TRBJ2-2, with 7 bases fitting TRBD2. V gave up 8 bases and J gave up 7 bases; unmatched junction bases: 1. From germline, CDR1 is MNHEY and CDR2 SVGAGI. The CDR3 is 11 residues long. The CDR3 nucleotides are TGTGCCAGCGGGAGGGGCGGGGAGCTGTTTTTT. The encoded protein is CASGRGGELFF.

The CDR3 sequence: CASSSDGGLGNEQFF. In DNA form, the CDR3 reads TGTGCCAGTAGCTCCGACGGAGGCCTGGGCAATGAGCAGTTCTTC. The chain is built from TRBV19 and TRBJ2-1, with a weak D call TRBD2 (5 bases). V dropped 6 bases and J dropped 6 bases, with 18 bases sitting between them. The CDR3 has 15 amino acids. Germline CDR1 is LNHDA and CDR2 is SQIVND (reference sequence).

This clonotype has at least ten counts. The CDR3 spells CSAEFLPYEQYF. The CDR3 region has the DNA TGCAGTGCTGAATTCCTCCCCTACGAGCAGTACTTC. J is TRBJ2-7 and V is TRBV20-1; D remains ambiguous. Germline V lookup: CDR1 DFQATT, CDR2 SNEGSKA (reference sequence). V lost 5 bases and J lost 2, with 10 bases in between. The CDR3 loop spans 12 amino acids.

The chain employs TRBV5-6 and TRBJ2-7; D remains ambiguous. V dropped 3 bases and J dropped 0 bases, with 10 bases sitting between them. The CDR3 is 14 amino acids. CDR1 is SGHDT, CDR2 YYEEEE, per germline. The CDR3, as DNA: TGTGCCAGCAGCTCACCGATCCACTCCTACGAGCAGTACTTC. Translated, it gives CASSSPIHSYEQYF.

The chain uses TRBV29-1 and TRBJ2-7, with a weak D call TRBD1 (5 bases). The CDR3 totals 15 residues. Germline V lookup: CDR1 SQVTM, CDR2 ANQGSEA. V lost 1 base and J 3 bases, leaving 16 bases between the germline ends. The CDR3 region has the DNA TGCAGCGTTGAAGCAGGGTGGCGACAGAACTACGAGCAGTACTTC. It encodes CSVEAGWRQNYEQYF.

This clonotype was observed many times. The rearrangement joins TRBV29-1 to TRBJ2-7; 8 nucleotides match TRBD1. V lost 3 bases to trimming and J lost 6 bases; unmatched junction nucleotides: 4. CDR3 size: 12 residues. Germline V gives CDR1 SQVTM, CDR2 ANQGSEA. CDR3 region: CSVEVQGGEQYF. The DNA for the CDR3 is TGCAGCGTTGAGGTACAGGGGGGCGAGCAGTACTTC.

The J gene is TRBJ1-2, the V gene TRBV5-4; D uncertain. This CDR3 region has 12 residues. CDR1 SGHNT and CDR2 YYREEE come from the germline V gene (reference sequence). V was trimmed by 7 bases and J by 5 bases, leaving 12 bases between them. The CDR3 protein is CASRSQKYGYTF. The CDR3 region has the DNA TGTGCCAGCCGGTCCCAGAAGTATGGCTACACCTTC.

The chain joins TRBV15 to TRBJ1-5; 7 bases line up with TRBD1. Germline lookup yields CDR1 LNHNV and CDR2 YYDKDF (reference sequence). The CDR3 spans 18 residues. After removal of 0 bases from V and 5 bases from J, the junction contained 13 bases not matched to a gene. The CDR3 reads CATSRDSFSGQVHQPQHF. DNA for the CDR3: TGTGCCACCAGCAGAGATTCCTTTTCTGGACAGGTTCATCAGCCCCAGCATTTT.

The chain carries TRBV7-2 and TRBJ2-1; D is undetermined. The germline V gene has CDR1 SGHTA and CDR2 FQGNSA. V was cut by 3 bases and J by 12 bases, with 12 bases left in between. This CDR3 spans 12 amino acids. CDR3 sequence: CASSFRALGQFF. CDR3 DNA sequence: TGTGCCAGCAGCTTCCGGGCACTGGGGCAGTTCTTC.

In its sample, this clonotype was seen a few times. V gene TRBV20-1 combines with J gene TRBJ1-4; 7 bases fit TRBD1. After removal of 3 bases from V and 8 bases from J, the junction contained 9 bases not matched to a gene. Germline V gene data show CDR1 as DFQATT and CDR2 as SNEGSKA (reference sequence). The CDR3 loop spans 14 amino acids. CDR3 sequence (DNA): TGCAGTGCTAGGAAGACAGGGTTGTACGAAAAACTGTTTTTT. Its protein product is CSARKTGLYEKLFF.